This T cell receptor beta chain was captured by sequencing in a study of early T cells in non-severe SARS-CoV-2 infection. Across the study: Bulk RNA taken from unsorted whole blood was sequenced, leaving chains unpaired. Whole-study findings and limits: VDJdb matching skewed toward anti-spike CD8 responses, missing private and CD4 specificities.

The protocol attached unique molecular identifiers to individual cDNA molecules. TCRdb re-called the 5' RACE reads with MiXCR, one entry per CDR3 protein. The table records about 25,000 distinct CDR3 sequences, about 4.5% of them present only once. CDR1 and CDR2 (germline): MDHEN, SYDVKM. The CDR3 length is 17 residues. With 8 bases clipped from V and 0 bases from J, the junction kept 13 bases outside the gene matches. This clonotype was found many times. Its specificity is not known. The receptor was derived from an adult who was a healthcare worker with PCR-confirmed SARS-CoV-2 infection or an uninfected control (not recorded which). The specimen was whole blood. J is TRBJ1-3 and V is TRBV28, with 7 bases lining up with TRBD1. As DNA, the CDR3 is TGTGCCAGCCGCACTCCACCAGGGGGGCCCTCTGGAAACACCATATATTTT. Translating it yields CASRTPPGGPSGNTIYF.